Included here is one T cell receptor beta chain sequence, with context. The record originates from a study of blood T cells in healthy people across ages. A second PCR, run for 7 to 11 cycles, used a sample-barcoded 5' primer plus a J-beta primer mix. TCRdb itself ran the 5' RACE reads through MiXCR, one entry per CDR3 protein. The top ten hold roughly 19% of the sample, which has 700,000 to 800,000 distinct CDR3 sequences, about 42% seen once. The CDR3 loop spans 15 amino acids. The germline V gene encodes CDR1 SGHAT and CDR2 FQNNGV. Sequenced sample: blood. This rearrangement joins TRBV11-2 to TRBJ2-4; TRBD2 might be the D (6 bases). The J call is doubtful: the DNA matches TRBJ2-7 better. The TCR sequence derives from a woman in her fifties or sixties in good health. CDR3 DNA sequence: TGTGCCAGCAGCTTAGACCGTCGTCTAGCGTACGAGCAGTACTTC. This sequence encodes CASSLDRRLAYEQYF.